Listed below are T cell receptor beta chains from one sample, sequenced in a study of T-cell reconstitution after alpha-beta-depleted transplantation in children. MiXCR, run by TCRdb on the PCR reads, gives a single entry per CDR3 protein. The sample holds 440,000 or so distinct CDR3 sequences; approximately 42% are singletons and the top ten take about 30%. The material sequenced was PBMCs, taken before TCRalphabeta/CD19-depleted stem cell transplant. The receptors here all came from a girl aged 2-10 years with aplastic anemia, due to receive a stem cell transplant. Both conserved end residues are part of each CDR3. A D gene is named only where the DNA matches it firmly. Where a row states a size, it is once, few, many or the class of an expanded clone; other rows omit it.

J gene: TRBJ1-1; CDR3 length: 11; clone size: many; V gene: TRBV29-1; D gene: .; CDR3 protein: CSVDTYTEAFF; CDR3 DNA: TGCAGCGTTGATACTTACACTGAAGCTTTCTTT
J gene: TRBJ2-1; CDR3 length: 15; clone size: .; V gene: TRBV20-1; D gene: .; CDR3 protein: CSPLRGDSSYNEQFF; CDR3 DNA: TGCAGTCCTCTTCGAGGGGATAGCTCCTACAATGAGCAGTTCTTC
J gene: TRBJ2-1; CDR3 length: 15; clone size: many; V gene: TRBV9; D gene: TRBD1; CDR3 protein: CASSVRDRGRNEQFF; CDR3 DNA: TGTGCCAGCAGCGTACGGGACAGGGGGCGGAATGAGCAGTTCTTC
J gene: TRBJ1-1; CDR3 length: 14; clone size: once; V gene: TRBV18; D gene: .; CDR3 protein: CASSPGSLLTEAFF; CDR3 DNA: TGTGCCAGCTCACCGGGGAGCCTCCTAACTGAAGCTTTCTTT
J gene: TRBJ1-2; CDR3 length: 16; clone size: few; V gene: TRBV6-5; D gene: TRBD1; CDR3 protein: CASSYFGQGTNYGYTF; CDR3 DNA: TGTGCCAGCAGTTACTTTGGACAGGGTACTAACTATGGCTACACCTTC
J gene: TRBJ2-7; CDR3 length: 15; clone size: .; V gene: TRBV4-1; D gene: TRBD1; CDR3 protein: CASSQGQGPSYEQYF; CDR3 DNA: TGCGCCAGCAGCCAGGGACAGGGTCCCTCGTACGAGCAGTACTTC
J gene: TRBJ2-4; CDR3 length: 13; clone size: .; V gene: TRBV2; D gene: .; CDR3 protein: CASGTHPKNIQYF; CDR3 DNA: TGTGCCAGCGGGACACATCCGAAAAACATTCAGTACTTC
J gene: TRBJ1-5; CDR3 length: 18; clone size: once; V gene: TRBV28; D gene: TRBD1; CDR3 protein: CASSWEGPLGQGTKPQHF; CDR3 DNA: TGTGCCAGCAGTTGGGAGGGACCCCTGGGACAGGGGACGAAGCCCCAGCATTTT
J gene: TRBJ1-5; CDR3 length: 14; clone size: .; V gene: TRBV27; D gene: .; CDR3 protein: CASSKQGLNQPQHF; CDR3 DNA: TGTGCCAGCAGTAAACAGGGATTAAATCAGCCCCAGCATTTT
J gene: TRBJ2-5; CDR3 length: 16; clone size: few; V gene: TRBV20-1; D gene: TRBD2; CDR3 protein: CSARRWGASGQETQYF; CDR3 DNA: TGCAGTGCTAGGCGGTGGGGCGCTAGCGGACAAGAGACCCAGTACTTC
J gene: TRBJ1-1; CDR3 length: 14; clone size: .; V gene: TRBV7-9; D gene: TRBD1; CDR3 protein: CASSPDRGIAEAFF; CDR3 DNA: TGTGCCAGCAGTCCGGACAGGGGGATAGCTGAAGCTTTCTTT
J gene: TRBJ2-1; CDR3 length: 16; clone size: many; V gene: TRBV6-1; D gene: .; CDR3 protein: CATKEGGTSSYNEQFF; CDR3 DNA: TGTGCCACCAAGGAGGGGGGGACGAGCTCCTACAATGAGCAGTTCTTC
J gene: TRBJ2-7; CDR3 length: 13; clone size: .; V gene: TRBV5-1; D gene: .; CDR3 protein: CASSLRSLYEQYF; CDR3 DNA: TGCGCCAGCAGCTTGCGATCGCTCTACGAGCAGTACTTC
J gene: TRBJ2-6; CDR3 length: 15; clone size: .; V gene: TRBV12-3/TRBV12-4; D gene: .; CDR3 protein: CASSPGVSGANVLTF; CDR3 DNA: TGTGCCAGCAGTCCCGGGGTCTCTGGGGCCAACGTCCTGACTTTC
J gene: TRBJ2-1; CDR3 length: 13; clone size: many; V gene: TRBV20-1; D gene: .; CDR3 protein: CSARFFGSSEQFF; CDR3 DNA: TGCAGTGCTAGATTTTTTGGCTCCTCGGAGCAGTTCTTC